A single sample is the source of the 17 T cell receptor beta chains below, sequenced in a study of PD-L1 blockade in urothelial cancer. Using immunoSEQ multiplex PCR, the repertoire was profiled, and TCRdb retains in-frame clones only, with some absent. Among about 52,000 clones listed, more than 75% were seen once. The time point: pretreatment peripheral blood. The sequenced sample was PBMCs, obtained around atezolizumab (anti-PD-L1) treatment. The origin of the receptors is a man aged 50-60 years with urothelial cancer.

V and J are TRBV5-1 and TRBJ1-1; D is ambiguous. CDR3 size: 13 residues. V was clipped by 7 bases and J by 4 bases, with 14 bases between them. CDR1 and CDR2 from the germline V gene are SGHRS and YFSETQ. CDR3 amino acids: CASGTEVGTEAFF. CDR3 nucleotide sequence: TGCGCCAGCGGCACAGAAGTCGGCACTGAAGCTTTCTTT.

The chain is built from TRBV11-2 and TRBJ1-3; D remains ambiguous. The CDR3 is 15 amino acids. Trimming pared 6 bases from V and 0 bases from J, leaving 12 bases between. CDR1 is SGHAT and CDR2 is FQNNGV in the germline V gene. In DNA, the CDR3 is TGTGCCAGCAGTAACCCCCAACTCTCTGGAAACACCATATATTTT. Translating it yields CASSNPQLSGNTIYF.

The chain links TRBV30 to TRBJ1-1, with 7 nucleotides matching TRBD1. Unmatched junction bases numbered 6, after V lost 1 base and J lost 4 bases. This CDR3 has 14 amino acids. Germline CDR1 is GTSNPN and CDR2 is SVGIG (reference sequence). CDR3 sequence: CAWSGQGVATEAFF. CDR3 bases: TGTGCCTGGAGTGGCCAGGGGGTGGCCACTGAAGCTTTCTTT.

The CDR3 sequence: CASSYGLALSTDTQYF. CDR3 bases: TGCGCCAGCAGCTACGGACTAGCGCTCAGCACAGATACGCAGTATTTT. The chain recombines TRBV5-1 with TRBJ2-3; 9 bases are a match to TRBD2. V lost 3 bases to trimming and J lost 0 bases; unmatched junction nucleotides: 5. The CDR3 extends over 16 amino acids. The germline V gene encodes CDR1 SGHRS and CDR2 YFSETQ.

The chain links TRBV4-1 to TRBJ2-6; TRBD1 aligns across 7 bases. Germline V gives CDR1 MGHRA, CDR2 YSYEKL. V lost 2 bases and J lost 2; bases outside the gene matches: 9. There are 18 residues in the CDR3. This chain's CDR3 is CASSQTQQGFPGANVLTF. The CDR3 coding sequence is TGCGCCAGCAGCCAAACTCAACAGGGGTTCCCTGGGGCCAACGTCCTGACTTTC.

The rearrangement links TRBV11-2 to TRBJ2-7, with no clear D. Germline loops: CDR1 SGHAT, CDR2 FQNNGV. V shed 1 base and J shed 3 bases, with 13 bases lying between them. The CDR3 totals 15 residues. In DNA form, the CDR3 reads TGTGCCAGCAGCTTAGCACCTGCAGCAGGCTACGAGCAGTACTTC. Encoded protein: CASSLAPAAGYEQYF.

The chain couples TRBV7-9 to TRBJ1-3; D is unclear. The CDR3 is 12 residues long. Germline V gives CDR1 SEHNR, CDR2 FQNEAQ (reference sequence). Deletions cut 8 bases from V and 3 bases from J, with 8 bases between. The CDR3 sequence: CASSRDGNTIYF. In DNA form, the CDR3 reads TGTGCCAGCTCTCGCGATGGAAACACCATATATTTT. Supplemented by reference TRBV7-9 and TRBJ1-3, the full variable domain reads DTGVSQNPRHKITKRGQNVTFRCDPISEHNRLYWYRQTLGQGPEFLTYFQNEAQLEKSRLLSDRFSAERPKGSFSTLEIQRTEQGDSAMYLCASSRDGNTIYFGEGSWLTVV.

The V gene is TRBV18, the J gene TRBJ2-1; D possibly corresponds to TRBD2 (5 bases). The ends were cut back, 0 bases at V and 8 bases at J, with 11 bases in the middle. Germline V gene lookup returns CDR1 KGHSH and CDR2 LQKENI. CDR3 length: 14 residues. Here the CDR3 reads CASSPPNQRDEQFF. The CDR3 nucleotides are TGTGCCAGCTCACCACCGAACCAGAGGGATGAGCAGTTCTTC.

The chain couples TRBV2 to TRBJ2-1; 8 positions agree with TRBD2. Losses at the gene ends were 4 bases for V and 7 bases for J; bases not matched to a gene: 6. Germline V lookup: CDR1 SNHLY, CDR2 FYNNEI. The CDR3 runs to 14 residues. CDR3 sequence (DNA): TGTGCCAGCAGTGTACTCGGGGGGGGGAATGAGCAGTTCTTC. It translates to CASSVLGGGNEQFF. The variable domain in full, completed from reference TRBV2 and TRBJ2-1, reads EPEVTQTPSHQVTQMGQEVILRCVPISNHLYFYWYRQILGQKVEFLVSFYNNEISEKSEIFDDQFSVERPDGSNFTLKIRSTKLEDSAMYFCASSVLGGGNEQFFGPGTRLTVL.

V usage is TRBV12-5 and J usage is TRBJ2-1, with 12 bases aligning to TRBD2. The CDR3 spans 14 residues. V lost 8 bases to trimming and J lost 8 bases; unmatched junction nucleotides: 7. In germline, CDR1 is LGHNT, CDR2 FRNRAP. This chain's CDR3 is CASSRLAGADEQFF. CDR3 bases: TGTGCTAGTTCCCGACTAGCGGGAGCAGATGAGCAGTTCTTC. The full variable domain, in which reference TRBV12-5 and TRBJ2-1 provide the parts outside the CDR3, is DARVTQTPRHKVTEMGQEVTMRCQPILGHNTVFWYRQTMMQGLELLAYFRNRAPLDDSGMPKDRFSAEMPDATLATLKIQPSEPRDSAVYFCASSRLAGADEQFFGPGTRLTVL.

This chain joins TRBV30 and TRBJ1-5; D gene uncertain. CDR1 GTSNPN and CDR2 SVGIG come from the germline V gene (reference sequence). The CDR3 has 14 amino acids. V was cut by 4 bases and J by 0 bases, with 10 bases left in between. The CDR3 bases are TGTGCCTGGAAATCCGAGTATAGCAATCAGCCCCAGCATTTT. Translation: CAWKSEYSNQPQHF.

The CDR3 reads CASRIGAGGCTDTQYF. CDR3 nucleotides: TGTGCCAGCAGAATTGGGGCGGGGGGATGCACAGATACGCAGTATTTT. The V gene is TRBV6-7, the J gene TRBJ2-3, with 8 bases fitting TRBD2. TRBV6-7 is an ORF, with its function uncertain. J gave up 1 base and V 6 bases, and 9 bases lay outside the gene matches. This CDR3 has 16 residues.

The chain links TRBV27 to TRBJ2-1; no clear D gene. Trimming took 5 bases from V and 4 from J, leaving 3 bases between them. The CDR3 length is 11 residues. The germline gives CDR1 MNHEY, CDR2 SMNVEV (reference sequence). The CDR3 sequence: CASSQYNEQFF. The DNA for the CDR3 is TGTGCCAGCAGTCAATACAATGAGCAGTTCTTC.

This clone came up once. This sequence joins TRBV13 and TRBJ1-3, with a weak D call TRBD1 (6 bases). The CDR3 is made up of 16 amino acids. From germline, CDR1 is PRHDT and CDR2 FYEKMQ (reference sequence). The V end lost 0 bases, the J end lost 2 bases, and 11 bases lay between the germline ends. The CDR3 here is CASSLGRGIAGNTIYF. The CDR3 bases are TGTGCCAGCAGCTTAGGAAGGGGGATCGCTGGAAACACCATATATTTT.

The rearrangement joins TRBV5-1 to TRBJ2-7, with TRBD1 matching 10 bases. Trimming removed 3 bases from V and 9 bases from J; junction bases left unmatched: 15. Germline CDR1 SGHRS, CDR2 YFSETQ. The CDR3 sequence is 16 residues long. CDR3 residues: CASSSTLTGGHLWQYF. As DNA, the CDR3 is TGCGCCAGCAGCTCCACCCTGACAGGGGGCCACCTATGGCAGTACTTC.

CDR3 bases: TGTGCCTGGAGGTCAGGACAGGGAACGTTAGGAGAGCAGTTCTTC. It translates to CAWRSGQGTLGEQFF. The gene calls are TRBV30 and TRBJ2-1; TRBD1 aligns across 8 bases. The CDR3 is made up of 15 amino acids. Per germline, CDR1 GTSNPN and CDR2 SVGIG (reference sequence). J was trimmed by 10 bases and V by 3 bases; bases with no gene match: 14.

The CDR3 coding sequence is TGTGCCAGCAGTCTCCAGGTATCTGGAAACACCATATATTTT. Translation: CASSLQVSGNTIYF. The rearrangement joins TRBV2 to TRBJ1-3; no clear D gene. The V and J ends lost 5 bases and 1 base respectively, with 9 bases between them. CDR1 and CDR2 (germline): SNHLY, FYNNEI. The CDR3 runs to 14 residues.